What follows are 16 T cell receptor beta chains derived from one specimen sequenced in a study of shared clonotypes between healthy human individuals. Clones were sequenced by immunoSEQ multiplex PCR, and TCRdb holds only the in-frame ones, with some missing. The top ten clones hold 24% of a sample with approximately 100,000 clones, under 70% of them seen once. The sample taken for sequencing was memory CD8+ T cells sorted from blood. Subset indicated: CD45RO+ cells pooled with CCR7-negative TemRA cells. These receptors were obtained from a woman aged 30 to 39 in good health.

CDR3 region: CATSVGAAYEQYF. The CDR3 nucleotides read TGTGCCACCTCGGTCGGGGCTGCCTACGAGCAGTACTTC. V usage is TRBV14 and J usage is TRBJ2-7, with D perhaps being TRBD1 or TRBD2 (5 bases each). Germline-derived CDR1 and CDR2 are SGHDN and FVKESK. Trimming pared 10 bases from V and 2 bases from J, leaving 15 bases between. The CDR3 contains 13 residues.

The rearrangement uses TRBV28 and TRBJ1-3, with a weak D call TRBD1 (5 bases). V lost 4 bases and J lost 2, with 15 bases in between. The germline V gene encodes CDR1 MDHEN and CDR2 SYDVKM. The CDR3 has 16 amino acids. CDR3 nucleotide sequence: TGTGCCAGCAGTTCCCCGGCTGGGACGACTGGAAACACCATATATTTT. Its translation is CASSSPAGTTGNTIYF.

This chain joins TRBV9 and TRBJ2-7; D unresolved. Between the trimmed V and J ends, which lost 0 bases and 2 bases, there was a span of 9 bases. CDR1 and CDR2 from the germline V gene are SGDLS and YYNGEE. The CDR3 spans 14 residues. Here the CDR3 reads CASSVAGTAYEQYF. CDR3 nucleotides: TGTGCCAGCAGCGTAGCGGGTACGGCCTACGAGCAGTACTTC.

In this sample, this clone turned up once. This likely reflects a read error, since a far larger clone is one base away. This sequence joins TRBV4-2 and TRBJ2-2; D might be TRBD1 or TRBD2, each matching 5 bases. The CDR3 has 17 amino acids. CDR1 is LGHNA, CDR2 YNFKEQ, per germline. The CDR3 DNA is TGTACCAGCAGCTCGACGGGGCGCGAGGTGAACACCGGGGAGCTGTTTTTT. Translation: CTSSSTGREVNTGELFF.

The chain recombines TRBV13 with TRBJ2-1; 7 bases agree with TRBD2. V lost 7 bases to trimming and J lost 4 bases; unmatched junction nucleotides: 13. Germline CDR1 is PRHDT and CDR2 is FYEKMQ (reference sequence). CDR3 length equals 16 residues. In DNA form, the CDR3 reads TGTGCCAGCACCCAAGGGGCTAGCGGTAATTACAATGAGCAGTTCTTC. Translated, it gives CASTQGASGNYNEQFF.

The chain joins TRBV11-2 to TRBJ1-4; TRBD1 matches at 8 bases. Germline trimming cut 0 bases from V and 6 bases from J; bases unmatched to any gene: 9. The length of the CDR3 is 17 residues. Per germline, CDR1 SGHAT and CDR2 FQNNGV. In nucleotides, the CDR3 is TGTGCCAGCAGCTTAGATCGTCGGACAGGGAGTGATGAAAAACTGTTTTTT. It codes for CASSLDRRTGSDEKLFF.

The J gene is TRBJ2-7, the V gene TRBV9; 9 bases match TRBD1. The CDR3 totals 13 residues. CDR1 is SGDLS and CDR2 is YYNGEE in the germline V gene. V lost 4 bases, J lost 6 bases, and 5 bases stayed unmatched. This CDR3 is CASSSGQGIEQYF. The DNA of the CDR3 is TGTGCCAGCAGCTCCGGACAGGGGATCGAGCAGTACTTC.

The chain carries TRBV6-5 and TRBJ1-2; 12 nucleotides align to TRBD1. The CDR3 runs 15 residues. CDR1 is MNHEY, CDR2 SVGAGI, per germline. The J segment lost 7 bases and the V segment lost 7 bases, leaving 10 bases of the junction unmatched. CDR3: CASTLGTGGASGYTF. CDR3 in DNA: TGTGCCAGCACATTAGGGACAGGGGGCGCGAGTGGCTACACCTTC.

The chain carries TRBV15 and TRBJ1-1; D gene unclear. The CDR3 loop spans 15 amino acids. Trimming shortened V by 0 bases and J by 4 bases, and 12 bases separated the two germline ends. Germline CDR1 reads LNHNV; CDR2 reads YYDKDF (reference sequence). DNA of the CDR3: TGTGCCACCAGCAGAGATTGTGTCCATAGCACTGAAGCTTTCTTT. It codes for CATSRDCVHSTEAFF.

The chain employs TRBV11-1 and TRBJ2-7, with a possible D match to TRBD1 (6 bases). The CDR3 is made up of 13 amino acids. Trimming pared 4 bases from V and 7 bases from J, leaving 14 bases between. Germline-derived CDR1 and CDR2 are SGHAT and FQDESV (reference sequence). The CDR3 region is CASSSTGWREQYF. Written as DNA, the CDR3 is TGTGCCAGCAGCTCGACAGGCTGGCGGGAGCAGTACTTC.

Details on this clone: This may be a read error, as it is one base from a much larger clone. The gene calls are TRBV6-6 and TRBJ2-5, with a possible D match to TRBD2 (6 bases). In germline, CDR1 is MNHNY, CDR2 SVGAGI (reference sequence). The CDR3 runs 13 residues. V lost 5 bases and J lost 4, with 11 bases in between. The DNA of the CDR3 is TGTGCCAGCAGTCATCTGGGGGGAGAGACCCAGTACTTC. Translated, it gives CASSHLGGETQYF.

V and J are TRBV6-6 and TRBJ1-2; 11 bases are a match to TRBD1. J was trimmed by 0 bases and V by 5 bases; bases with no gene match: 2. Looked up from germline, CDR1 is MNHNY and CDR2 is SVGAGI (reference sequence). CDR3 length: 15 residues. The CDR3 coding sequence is TGTGCCAGCAGTACGGGACAGGGGGCTAACTATGGCTACACCTTC. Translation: CASSTGQGANYGYTF.

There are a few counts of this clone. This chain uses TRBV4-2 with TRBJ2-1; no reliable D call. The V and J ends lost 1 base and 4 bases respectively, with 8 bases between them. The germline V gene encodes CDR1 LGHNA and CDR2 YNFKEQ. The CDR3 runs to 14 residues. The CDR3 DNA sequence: TGTGCCAGCAGCCAAGTTTTGGGATACAATGAGCAGTTCTTC. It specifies CASSQVLGYNEQFF.

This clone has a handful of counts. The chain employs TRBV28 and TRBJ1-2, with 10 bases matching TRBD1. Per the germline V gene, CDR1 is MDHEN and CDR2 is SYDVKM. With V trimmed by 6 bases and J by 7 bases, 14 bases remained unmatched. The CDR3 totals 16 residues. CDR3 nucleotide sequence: TGTGCCAGCAGAAGGGACAGGGGTTCGTGGGTAGCTGGCTACACCTTC. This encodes CASRRDRGSWVAGYTF.

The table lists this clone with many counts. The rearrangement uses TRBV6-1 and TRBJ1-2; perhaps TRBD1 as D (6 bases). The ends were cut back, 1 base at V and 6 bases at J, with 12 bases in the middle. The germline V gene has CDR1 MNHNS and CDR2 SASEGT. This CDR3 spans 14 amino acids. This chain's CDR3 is CASSEVEGGNGYTF. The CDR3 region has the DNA TGTGCCAGCAGTGAAGTAGAGGGGGGCAATGGCTACACCTTC.

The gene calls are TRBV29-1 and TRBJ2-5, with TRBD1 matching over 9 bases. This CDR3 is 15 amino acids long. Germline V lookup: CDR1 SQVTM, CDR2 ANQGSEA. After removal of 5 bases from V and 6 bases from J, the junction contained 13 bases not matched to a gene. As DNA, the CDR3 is TGCAGCGTTTTGAACCCGGGACAGGGTGGACAGACCCAGTACTTC. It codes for CSVLNPGQGGQTQYF.